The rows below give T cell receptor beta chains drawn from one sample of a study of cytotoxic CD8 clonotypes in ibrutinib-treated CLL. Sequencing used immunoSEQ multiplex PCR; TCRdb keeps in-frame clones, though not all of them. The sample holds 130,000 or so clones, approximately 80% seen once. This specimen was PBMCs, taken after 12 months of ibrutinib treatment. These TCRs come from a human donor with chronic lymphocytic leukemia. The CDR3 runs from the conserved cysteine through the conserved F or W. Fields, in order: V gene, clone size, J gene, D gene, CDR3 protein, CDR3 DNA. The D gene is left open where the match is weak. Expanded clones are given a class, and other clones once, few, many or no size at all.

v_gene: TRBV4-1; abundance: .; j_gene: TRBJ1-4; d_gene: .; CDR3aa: CASTGREATNEKLFF; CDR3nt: TGCGCCAGCACCGGCAGGGAAGCAACTAATGAAAAACTGTTTTTT
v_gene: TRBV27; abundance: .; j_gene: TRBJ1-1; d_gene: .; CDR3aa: CASSPHSSGTTEAFF; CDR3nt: TGTGCCAGCAGTCCTCACTCTTCGGGAACCACTGAAGCTTTCTTT
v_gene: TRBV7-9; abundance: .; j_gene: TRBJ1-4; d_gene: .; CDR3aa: CASSPLRVNEKLFF; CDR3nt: TGTGCCAGCAGCCCCCTCCGGGTCAATGAAAAACTGTTTTTT
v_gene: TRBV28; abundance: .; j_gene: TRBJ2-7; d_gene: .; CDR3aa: CASRVSPLVYEQYF; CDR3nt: TGTGCCAGCAGAGTTTCCCCCCTCGTCTACGAGCAGTACTTC
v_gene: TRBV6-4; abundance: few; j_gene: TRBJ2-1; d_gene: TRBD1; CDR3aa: CASSVAGGFYNEQFF; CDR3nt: TGTGCCAGCAGTGTGGCAGGGGGTTTCTACAATGAGCAGTTCTTC
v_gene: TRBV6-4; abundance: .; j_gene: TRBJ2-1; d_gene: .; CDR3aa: CASSVGGWPHEQFF; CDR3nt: TGTGCCAGCAGTGTCGGCGGGTGGCCCCATGAGCAGTTCTTC
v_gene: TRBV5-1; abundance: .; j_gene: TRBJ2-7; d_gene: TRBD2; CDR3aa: CASSLPSSGGLYEQYF; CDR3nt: TGCGCCAGCAGCTTACCTTCTAGCGGGGGACTCTACGAGCAGTACTTC
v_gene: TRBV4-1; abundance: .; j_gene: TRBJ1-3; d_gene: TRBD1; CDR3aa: CASSQVGTGGNTIYF; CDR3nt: TGCGCCAGCAGCCAAGTAGGGACAGGCGGAAACACCATATATTTT
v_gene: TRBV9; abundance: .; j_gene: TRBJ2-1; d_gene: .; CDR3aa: CASSPYPTRKGLQDSYNEQFF; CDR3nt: TGTGCCAGCAGCCCATATCCCACCAGGAAAGGCCTCCAGGACTCCTACAATGAGCAGTTCTTC
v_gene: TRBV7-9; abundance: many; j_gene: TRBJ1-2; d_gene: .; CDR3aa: CASSPGQQNYGYTF; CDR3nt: TGTGCCAGCAGCCCAGGGCAGCAGAACTATGGCTACACCTTC
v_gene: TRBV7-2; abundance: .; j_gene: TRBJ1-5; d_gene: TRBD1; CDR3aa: CASSGTGGQPQHF; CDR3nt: TGTGCCAGCAGCGGGACAGGTGGTCAGCCCCAGCATTTT
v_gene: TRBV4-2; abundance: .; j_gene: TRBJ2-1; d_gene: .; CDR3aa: CASSQDPTVGEQFF; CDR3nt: TGTGCCAGCAGCCAGGACCCTACAGTTGGTGAGCAGTTCTTC
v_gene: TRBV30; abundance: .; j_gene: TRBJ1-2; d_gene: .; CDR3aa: CAWSPGKVYGYTF; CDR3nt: TGTGCCTGGAGCCCAGGGAAGGTCTATGGCTACACCTTC
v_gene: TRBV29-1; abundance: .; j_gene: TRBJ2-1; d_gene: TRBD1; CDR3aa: CSVVRDRSYNEQFF; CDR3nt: TGCAGCGTGGTTAGGGACAGATCTTACAATGAGCAGTTCTTC
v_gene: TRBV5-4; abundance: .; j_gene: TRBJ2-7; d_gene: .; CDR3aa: CASSLGLGNYEQYF; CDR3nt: TGTGCCAGCAGCTTGGGACTGGGAAACTACGAGCAGTACTTC
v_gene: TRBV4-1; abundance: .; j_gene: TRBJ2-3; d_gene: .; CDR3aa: CASSQDLGRRADTQYF; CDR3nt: TGCGCCAGCAGCCAAGATCTAGGCAGGCGGGCAGATACGCAGTATTTT
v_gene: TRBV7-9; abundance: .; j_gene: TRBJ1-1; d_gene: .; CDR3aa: CASSLALIPNTEAFF; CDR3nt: TGTGCCAGCAGCTTAGCGCTAATCCCGAACACTGAAGCTTTCTTT
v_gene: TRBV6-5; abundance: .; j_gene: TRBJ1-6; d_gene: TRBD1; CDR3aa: CASRRQGSYNSPLHF; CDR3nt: TGTGCCAGCAGGCGACAGGGTTCCTATAATTCACCCCTCCACTTT
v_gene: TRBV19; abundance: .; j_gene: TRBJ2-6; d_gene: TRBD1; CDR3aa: CASIRQGLGSGANVLTF; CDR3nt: TGTGCCAGTATTCGACAGGGGCTAGGCTCTGGGGCCAACGTCCTGACTTTC
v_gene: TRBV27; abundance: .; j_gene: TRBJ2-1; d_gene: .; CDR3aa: CASSLFGANNEQFF; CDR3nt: TGTGCCAGCAGTTTATTCGGGGCCAACAATGAGCAGTTCTTC
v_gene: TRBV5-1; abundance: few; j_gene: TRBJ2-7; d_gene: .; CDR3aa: CASQLGGGYEQYF; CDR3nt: TGCGCCAGCCAACTGGGTGGGGGGTACGAGCAGTACTTC
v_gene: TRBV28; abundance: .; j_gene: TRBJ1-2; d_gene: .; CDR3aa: CASSSEGGRSNYGYTF; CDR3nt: TGTGCCAGCAGCTCAGAGGGGGGGCGCTCTAACTATGGCTACACCTTC
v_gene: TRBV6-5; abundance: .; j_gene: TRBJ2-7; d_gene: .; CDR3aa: CASSYSSTVSSYEQYF; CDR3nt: TGTGCCAGCAGTTACTCGAGCACAGTTTCTAGCTACGAGCAGTACTTC